This T cell receptor (beta chain) originates from a study of technical replicates of blood from a handful of donors. Germline CDR1 and CDR2: MGHRA and YSYEKL. V dropped 1 base and J dropped 4 bases, with 14 bases sitting between them. The CDR3 extends over 15 amino acids. Only in-frame clones appear in the TCRdb table, and some are missing; sequencing was by immunoSEQ multiplex PCR. Of 65,000 to 95,000 clones in the sample, about 97% were seen once. This chain connects TRBV4-1 to TRBJ2-7; possibly TRBD1 for D (5 bases). Sequencing was performed on T cells isolated from PBMCs. The sequence was obtained from a human donor in good health. Written as DNA, the CDR3 is TGCGCCAGCAGCCAAGTAGGCAGGGCTAAATACGAGCAGTACTTC. Its translation is CASSQVGRAKYEQYF.